This T cell receptor (beta chain) was identified during a study of beta chain features in type 1 diabetes. Remarks on this clone: Its antigen is not identified.

Study observations and caveats: Type 1 diabetes patients had moderately but significantly shorter TCRB CDR3s in all four CD4+ subsets. In type 1 diabetes patients, VDJ junctions had fewer insertions; deletions at these junctions were more frequent. With patients and controls alike, PCR might favor shorter templates to an equal degree.

V was pared by 0 bases and J by 1 base, with 15 bases between. This CDR3 has 17 residues. Expressed TCRB transcripts were sequenced because the entire RNA isolate underwent reverse transcription. Sequencing used immunoSEQ multiplex PCR; TCRdb keeps in-frame clones, though not all of them. The sample lists approximately 250,000 clones; roughly 17% were seen once. The TCR comes from a man aged 30 to 45 with type 1 diabetes. V gene TRBV23-1 combines with J gene TRBJ1-1; D is perhaps TRBD1 (5 bases). TRBV23-1 is reported as an ORF; its role is uncertain. The source material was naive CD4+ T cells from blood. The CDR3 DNA reads TGCGCCAGCAGTCAATCGGGGGGTTTACTCGAGAACACTGAAGCTTTCTTT. This sequence encodes CASSQSGGLLENTEAFF.